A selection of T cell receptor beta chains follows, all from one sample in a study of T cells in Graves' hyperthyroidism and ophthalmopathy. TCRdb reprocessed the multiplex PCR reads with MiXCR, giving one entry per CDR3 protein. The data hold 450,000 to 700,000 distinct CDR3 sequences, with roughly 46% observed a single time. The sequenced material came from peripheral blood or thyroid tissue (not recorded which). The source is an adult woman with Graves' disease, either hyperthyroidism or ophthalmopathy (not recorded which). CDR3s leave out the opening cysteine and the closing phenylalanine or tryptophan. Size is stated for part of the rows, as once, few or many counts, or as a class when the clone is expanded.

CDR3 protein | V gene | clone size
ASSPARSGANVLT | TRBV7-9 | many
ASSPLTSSYEQY | TRBV7-6 | many
SAHGASGRKEQY | TRBV29-1 | NA
ASGVRQDSCYT | TRBV7-2 | NA
ASSRGSLETQY | TRBV5-1 | many
ASSEDGGDTGELF | TRBV2 | NA
ATSRGTGSNYGYT | TRBV15 | many
ASSLGEGLGPQH | TRBV5-1 | many
ASSLYGDSYEQY | TRBV7-3 | many
SVDSGTGLTTGYT | TRBV29-1 | few
ASSLAYSEQY | TRBV7-6 | NA
ATSPRQLLSGANVLT | TRBV24-1 | few
ASSLEWGETQH | TRBV7-9 | NA
SARLYADEQF | TRBV20-1 | NA
ASSLAGGSSVEY | TRBV7-6 | NA
ASSLIAGVMNTEAF | TRBV5-1 | many
ASSEETGTGEGTQY | TRBV6-1 | NA
SARGGTDNSPLH | TRBV20-1 | NA
ATSSRAVVSPLH | TRBV15 | NA
ASSLGDPPYEQY | TRBV7-9 | NA
ASSSTGGEAF | TRBV6-5 | NA
ASTEGLAGNTIY | TRBV9 | many
ASRTGNPSGYT | TRBV19 | NA
ASSWGLRYEQY | TRBV6-2/TRBV6-3 | NA
ASSRGQANTEAF | TRBV27 | many
ACSARVRGLNSNQPQH | TRBV2 | NA
AIGSGYSNQPQH | TRBV10-3 | NA
ASSPQKGWNTEAF | TRBV28 | NA
ASSFPSGANQPQH | TRBV6-6 | many
ASSTDENTIY | TRBV5-8 | many
ASSPTSGTTETQY | TRBV13 | once
SVDSGAGGETQY | TRBV29-1 | NA
ASSLDSAEETQY | TRBV5-1 | many
ASSRGSVEKLF | TRBV19 | few
ASRRSGGGDYGYT | TRBV7-9 | NA
ASSQLAINYGYT | TRBV2 | few
ASSPLEGQGRETQY | TRBV28 | many
SARETDRYYEQY | TRBV20-1 | many
AISESGGEKLF | TRBV10-3 | many
ASSPGLLRGDTEAF | TRBV18 | NA
ASSRRGQSNQPQH | TRBV18 | NA
AIRQGLGTEAF | TRBV10-3 | NA
ASSLERLGYEQY | TRBV7-6 | NA
AISALRGFF | TRBV10-3 | NA
AGNPGQGSAEAF | TRBV10-1 | once
ASSLGLAGDTGELF | TRBV7-9 | many
ASSGLAGNTDTQY | TRBV10-1 | NA
ASSHQGGGYT | TRBV7-9 | once
ASRRSSYNSPLH | TRBV25-1 | many
ASSPLGGLLAGELF | TRBV9 | many
AISWDRGVYGYT | TRBV10-3 | NA
ASSYSRRGRDTEAF | TRBV6-6 | many
AIRESGTGGAQY | TRBV10-3 | few
ASSHFRDLSYEQY | TRBV5-1 | many
SVIRGTEAF | TRBV29-1 | few
SVAAGGNTGELF | TRBV29-1 | NA
ASGVTSPDQPQH | TRBV2 | many
SAPKYSGANVLT | TRBV20-1 | few
ASSEKTNQPQH | TRBV6-1 | many